This TCR beta chain was retrieved from a study of long-term antiretroviral therapy in people with HIV. Every one of the participants with HIV received treatment in the United States. At survey level, the immunoSEQ assay was run in its v3.0 version. TCRdb's copy holds only in-frame clones and misses some; the assay was immunoSEQ multiplex PCR. Counted here are 28,000 or so clones, 84% occurring once; the ten biggest clones make up about 6.6%. Unmatched junction bases numbered 7, after V lost 6 bases and J lost 4 bases. This CDR3 is built from 14 residues. Germline CDR1 is WSHSY and CDR2 is SAAADI. The count of this clone is one. Its target is unknown. Notes on the study in general: Dating from about 2004 to 2018, the blood was possibly obtained under older ART regimens. Post-ART diversity increased but stayed below transplant donor controls.

The sequence came from a man between 18 and 29 years old with HIV. The source was unsorted PBMCs, collected 0.4 years after starting antiretroviral therapy. J is TRBJ2-7 and V is TRBV10-2; 9 bases align to TRBD2. The CDR3 nucleotides are TGCGCCAGCAGCGCCGGGACTAGCCGGTACGAGCAGTACTTC. The encoded protein is CASSAGTSRYEQYF.